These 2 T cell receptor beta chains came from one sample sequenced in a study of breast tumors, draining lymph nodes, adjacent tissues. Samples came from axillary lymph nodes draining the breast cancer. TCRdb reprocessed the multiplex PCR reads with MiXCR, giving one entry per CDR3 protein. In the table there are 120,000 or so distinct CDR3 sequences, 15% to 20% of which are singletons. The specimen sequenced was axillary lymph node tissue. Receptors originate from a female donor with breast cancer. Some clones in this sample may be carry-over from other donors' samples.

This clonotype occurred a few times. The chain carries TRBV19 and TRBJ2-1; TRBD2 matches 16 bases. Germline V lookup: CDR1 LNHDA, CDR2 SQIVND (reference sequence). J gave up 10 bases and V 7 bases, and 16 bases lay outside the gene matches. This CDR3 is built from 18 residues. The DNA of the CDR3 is TGTGCCAGTACCACGGGACTAGCGGGAGGGCAAGGTGGGGAGGAGCAGTTCTTC. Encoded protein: CASTTGLAGGQGGEEQFF.

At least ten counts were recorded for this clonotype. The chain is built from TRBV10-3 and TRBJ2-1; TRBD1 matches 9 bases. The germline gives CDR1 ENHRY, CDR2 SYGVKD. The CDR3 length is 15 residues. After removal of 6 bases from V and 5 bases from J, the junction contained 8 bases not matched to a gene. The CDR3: CAIRRGTGNDNEQFF. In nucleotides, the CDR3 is TGTGCCATCAGACGCGGGACAGGGAACGACAATGAGCAGTTCTTC.